The rows below give T cell receptor beta chains drawn from one sample of a study of shared clonotypes between healthy human individuals. Clones were read by immunoSEQ multiplex PCR, and TCRdb kept only the in-frame ones, dropping some. The sample gives roughly 2.1 million clones, more than 85% of which show up once; 1.5% to 2% is in the top ten. Input material: naive CD8+ T cells from PBMCs. Receptors were obtained from a man aged 18 to 30 in good health. Some clones in this sample may be carry-over from other donors' samples. CDR3s include the opening cysteine and the closing phenylalanine or tryptophan. A D gene is named only where the DNA matches it firmly. Only some rows state a clone size, as once, few, many or a class for expanded clones.

CDR3 protein: CASSWGLTYEQYF; CDR3 DNA: TGTGCCAGCAGTTGGGGACTTACCTACGAGCAGTACTTC; clone size: NA; J gene: TRBJ2-7; V gene: TRBV27; CDR3 length: 13; D gene: NA
CDR3 protein: CASSPLRGRGTEAFF; CDR3 DNA: TGTGCCAGCAGCCCACTCAGGGGGCGCGGCACTGAAGCTTTCTTT; clone size: once; J gene: TRBJ1-1; V gene: TRBV11-1; CDR3 length: 15; D gene: TRBD1
CDR3 protein: CASSQDLTVAGHVYGYTF; CDR3 DNA: TGTGCCAGCAGCCAAGATCTAACGGTGGCAGGCCATGTCTATGGCTACACCTTC; clone size: once; J gene: TRBJ1-2; V gene: TRBV4-2; CDR3 length: 18; D gene: NA
CDR3 protein: CASSRRGRNQPQHF; CDR3 DNA: TGTGCCAGCAGCCGCCGCGGGAGAAATCAGCCCCAGCATTTT; clone size: NA; J gene: TRBJ1-5; V gene: TRBV5-4; CDR3 length: 14; D gene: NA
CDR3 protein: CASSVPSGIFYEQYF; CDR3 DNA: TGTGCCAGCAGTGTACCTAGCGGGATTTTCTACGAGCAGTACTTC; clone size: NA; J gene: TRBJ2-7; V gene: TRBV6-1; CDR3 length: 15; D gene: TRBD2
CDR3 protein: CASSFPTTGGSYEQYF; CDR3 DNA: TGTGCCAGCAGCTTTCCAACGACAGGGGGCTCCTACGAGCAGTACTTC; clone size: NA; J gene: TRBJ2-7; V gene: TRBV28; CDR3 length: 16; D gene: TRBD1
CDR3 protein: CASSWMGEYNEQFF; CDR3 DNA: TGCGCCAGCAGCTGGATGGGGGAATACAATGAGCAGTTCTTC; clone size: NA; J gene: TRBJ2-1; V gene: TRBV4-1; CDR3 length: 14; D gene: NA
CDR3 protein: CASERDDGWYEQYF; CDR3 DNA: TGTGCCAGCGAGAGGGACGACGGGTGGTACGAGCAGTACTTC; clone size: NA; J gene: TRBJ2-7; V gene: TRBV6-1; CDR3 length: 14; D gene: NA
CDR3 protein: CASGLGQRSRELFF; CDR3 DNA: TGTGCTAGTGGTTTAGGCCAACGGAGCAGGGAGCTGTTTTTT; clone size: NA; J gene: TRBJ2-2; V gene: TRBV12-5; CDR3 length: 14; D gene: NA
CDR3 protein: CASSLGGGSTDTQYF; CDR3 DNA: TGTGCCAGCAGTTTAGGGGGGGGAAGCACAGATACGCAGTATTTT; clone size: NA; J gene: TRBJ2-3; V gene: TRBV28; CDR3 length: 15; D gene: TRBD2
CDR3 protein: CAWSVRFMTSGSGDEQFF; CDR3 DNA: TGTGCCTGGAGTGTAAGGTTTATGACTAGCGGGAGCGGCGATGAGCAGTTCTTC; clone size: NA; J gene: TRBJ2-1; V gene: TRBV30; CDR3 length: 18; D gene: TRBD2
CDR3 protein: CASRAQGFSQPQHF; CDR3 DNA: TGTGCCAGCAGAGCCCAGGGGTTTTCTCAGCCCCAGCATTTT; clone size: NA; J gene: TRBJ1-5; V gene: TRBV27; CDR3 length: 14; D gene: NA
CDR3 protein: CASSASTGAHNEQFF; CDR3 DNA: TGTGCCAGCAGCGCCAGTACAGGGGCCCACAATGAGCAGTTCTTC; clone size: NA; J gene: TRBJ2-1; V gene: TRBV7-9; CDR3 length: 15; D gene: TRBD1
CDR3 protein: CASSIRGGPTGNTIYF; CDR3 DNA: TGTGCCAGCAGCATACGGGGGGGGCCTACTGGAAACACCATATATTTT; clone size: NA; J gene: TRBJ1-3; V gene: TRBV28; CDR3 length: 16; D gene: NA
CDR3 protein: CASSFSGSTYEQYF; CDR3 DNA: TGTGCCAGCAGTTTCAGCGGGAGCACCTACGAGCAGTACTTC; clone size: NA; J gene: TRBJ2-7; V gene: TRBV28; CDR3 length: 14; D gene: TRBD2
CDR3 protein: CASSTGQYEQYF; CDR3 DNA: TGTGCCAGCAGCACGGGACAGTACGAGCAGTACTTC; clone size: NA; J gene: TRBJ2-7; V gene: TRBV7-9; CDR3 length: 12; D gene: TRBD1
CDR3 protein: CASSDSILALRGNYNEQFF; CDR3 DNA: TGTGCCAGCAGTGACTCGATCTTGGCCCTACGGGGGAACTACAATGAGCAGTTCTTC; clone size: NA; J gene: TRBJ2-1; V gene: TRBV6-4; CDR3 length: 19; D gene: NA
CDR3 protein: CASSGSTSGRAGTGELFF; CDR3 DNA: TGTGCCAGCAGCGGAAGTACTAGCGGGAGGGCCGGGACCGGGGAGCTGTTTTTT; clone size: once; J gene: TRBJ2-2; V gene: TRBV7-9; CDR3 length: 18; D gene: TRBD2
CDR3 protein: CAWSSTQGAINQPQHF; CDR3 DNA: TGTGCCTGGAGTTCCACTCAGGGGGCAATCAATCAGCCCCAGCATTTT; clone size: NA; J gene: TRBJ1-5; V gene: TRBV30; CDR3 length: 16; D gene: TRBD1
CDR3 protein: CASSPHWGTGDGYTF; CDR3 DNA: TGTGCCAGCAGCCCCCATTGGGGGACCGGGGATGGCTACACCTTC; clone size: NA; J gene: TRBJ1-2; V gene: TRBV9; CDR3 length: 15; D gene: NA
CDR3 protein: CASSYFATGELFF; CDR3 DNA: TGTGCCAGCAGTTACTTCGCCACCGGGGAGCTGTTTTTT; clone size: NA; J gene: TRBJ2-2; V gene: TRBV28; CDR3 length: 13; D gene: NA
CDR3 protein: CASSLTGGWYEQYF; CDR3 DNA: TGTGCCAGCAGCCTAACAGGGGGATGGTACGAGCAGTACTTC; clone size: NA; J gene: TRBJ2-7; V gene: TRBV6-5; CDR3 length: 14; D gene: TRBD1
CDR3 protein: CASSLSAGDRGTDEQYF; CDR3 DNA: TGTGCCAGCAGTTTATCAGCTGGGGACAGGGGAACGGACGAGCAGTACTTC; clone size: NA; J gene: TRBJ2-7; V gene: TRBV27; CDR3 length: 17; D gene: TRBD1
CDR3 protein: CASSPAKVWGLQTGELFF; CDR3 DNA: TGTGCCAGCTCACCAGCCAAAGTCTGGGGTCTACAAACCGGGGAGCTGTTTTTT; clone size: NA; J gene: TRBJ2-2; V gene: TRBV18; CDR3 length: 18; D gene: NA
CDR3 protein: CASSQDSNQPQHF; CDR3 DNA: TGTGCCAGCAGCCAAGATAGCAATCAGCCCCAGCATTTT; clone size: few; J gene: TRBJ1-5; V gene: TRBV4-2; CDR3 length: 13; D gene: NA
CDR3 protein: CASSGFPTSGAVHEQYF; CDR3 DNA: TGTGCCAGCAGTGGATTTCCCACATCGGGGGCGGTCCACGAGCAGTACTTC; clone size: NA; J gene: TRBJ2-7; V gene: TRBV6-1; CDR3 length: 17; D gene: NA
CDR3 protein: CASREPTGGSYEQYF; CDR3 DNA: TGTGCCAGCAGAGAGCCGACAGGGGGATCCTACGAGCAGTACTTC; clone size: NA; J gene: TRBJ2-7; V gene: TRBV11-2; CDR3 length: 15; D gene: TRBD1
CDR3 protein: CASSLLGLSDTEAFF; CDR3 DNA: TGTGCCAGCAGCTTACTTGGGCTGAGTGACACTGAAGCTTTCTTT; clone size: once; J gene: TRBJ1-1; V gene: TRBV7-8; CDR3 length: 15; D gene: NA
CDR3 protein: CASSPREGKNIQYF; CDR3 DNA: TGTGCCAGCAGCCCCAGGGAGGGCAAAAACATTCAGTACTTC; clone size: NA; J gene: TRBJ2-4; V gene: TRBV9; CDR3 length: 14; D gene: TRBD2
CDR3 protein: CASSAWDRHYEQYF; CDR3 DNA: TGTGCCAGCAGCGCCTGGGACAGACACTACGAGCAGTACTTC; clone size: NA; J gene: TRBJ2-7; V gene: TRBV11-3; CDR3 length: 14; D gene: TRBD1
CDR3 protein: CASSQPGQGREKLFF; CDR3 DNA: TGTGCCAGCAGCCAACCGGGACAGGGTCGTGAAAAACTGTTTTTT; clone size: NA; J gene: TRBJ1-4; V gene: TRBV7-9; CDR3 length: 15; D gene: TRBD1
CDR3 protein: CASNAGTTYEQYF; CDR3 DNA: TGTGCCAGCAATGCCGGGACTACCTACGAGCAGTACTTC; clone size: NA; J gene: TRBJ2-7; V gene: TRBV7-9; CDR3 length: 13; D gene: TRBD2
CDR3 protein: CASSSPYITSGRVNEQFF; CDR3 DNA: TGTGCCAGCAGTTCACCTTATATAACTAGCGGGAGGGTAAATGAGCAGTTCTTC; clone size: NA; J gene: TRBJ2-1; V gene: TRBV27; CDR3 length: 18; D gene: TRBD2
CDR3 protein: CASSLAGSSYNEQFF; CDR3 DNA: TGTGCCAGCAGCTTAGCAGGTAGCTCCTACAATGAGCAGTTCTTC; clone size: NA; J gene: TRBJ2-1; V gene: TRBV7-9; CDR3 length: 15; D gene: NA
CDR3 protein: CSGLGGGGSNYGYTF; CDR3 DNA: TGCAGCGGGCTGGGCGGTGGGGGATCAAACTATGGCTACACCTTC; clone size: once; J gene: TRBJ1-2; V gene: TRBV29-1; CDR3 length: 15; D gene: NA
CDR3 protein: CASRRGQSSYNEQFF; CDR3 DNA: TGCGCCAGCAGAAGGGGACAGAGCTCCTACAATGAGCAGTTCTTC; clone size: NA; J gene: TRBJ2-1; V gene: TRBV10-2; CDR3 length: 15; D gene: TRBD1
CDR3 protein: CASTIRDSNQPQHF; CDR3 DNA: TGTGCCAGTACTATCCGGGACAGTAATCAGCCCCAGCATTTT; clone size: few; J gene: TRBJ1-5; V gene: TRBV19; CDR3 length: 14; D gene: TRBD1
CDR3 protein: CASSPTGGAGSYEQYF; CDR3 DNA: TGTGCCAGCAGCCCCACCGGGGGCGCGGGTTCCTACGAGCAGTACTTC; clone size: once; J gene: TRBJ2-7; V gene: TRBV9; CDR3 length: 16; D gene: NA
CDR3 protein: CASSLSGQRGHYGYTF; CDR3 DNA: TGTGCCAGCAGTTTATCGGGACAGCGCGGTCACTATGGCTACACCTTC; clone size: NA; J gene: TRBJ1-2; V gene: TRBV27; CDR3 length: 16; D gene: TRBD1